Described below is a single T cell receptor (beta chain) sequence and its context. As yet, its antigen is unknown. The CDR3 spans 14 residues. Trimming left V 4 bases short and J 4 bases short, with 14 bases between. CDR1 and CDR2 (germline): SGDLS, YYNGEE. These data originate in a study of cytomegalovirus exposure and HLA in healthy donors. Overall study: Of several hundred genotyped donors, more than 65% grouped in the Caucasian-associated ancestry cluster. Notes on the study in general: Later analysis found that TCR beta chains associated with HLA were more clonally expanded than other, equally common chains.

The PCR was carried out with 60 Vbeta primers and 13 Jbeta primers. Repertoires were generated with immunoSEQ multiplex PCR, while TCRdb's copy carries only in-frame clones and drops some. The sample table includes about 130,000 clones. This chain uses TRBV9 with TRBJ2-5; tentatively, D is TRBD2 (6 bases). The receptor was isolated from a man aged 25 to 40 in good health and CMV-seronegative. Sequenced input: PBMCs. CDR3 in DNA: TGTGCCAGCAGCCCACCGGGTAGCGGAGAGACCCAGTACTTC. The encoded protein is CASSPPGSGETQYF.